This TCR beta chain was identified during a study of shared clonotypes between healthy human individuals. The protocol was immunoSEQ multiplex PCR, while the TCRdb copy is restricted to in-frame clones and leaves out a portion. The data show over a million clones, roughly 96% seen once. V was cut by 4 bases and J by 0 bases, with 11 bases left in between. CDR3 length equals 15 residues. Germline V gives CDR1 SGHRS, CDR2 YFSETQ. A word on this clone: What it recognizes is unknown. Different DNA sequences within this sample yield the same CDR3.

Notes on the study in general: Larger estimated richness was generally recorded for naive subsets relative to memory subsets.

The sample consisted of naive CD4+ T cells sorted from blood. Subset reported: CD45RA+ positively selected. The receptor was isolated from a man aged 25-45 years in good health. V usage is TRBV5-1 and J usage is TRBJ2-1, with D possibly being TRBD2 (5 bases). The CDR3 loop is CASSPGEGSYNEQFF. The DNA of the CDR3 is TGCGCCAGCAGCCCCGGAGAGGGCTCCTACAATGAGCAGTTCTTC.